This T cell receptor beta chain was retrieved from a study of identifying expanded T cells in peripheral blood. On this clone: Its antigen is still unknown.

TCRdb keeps only in-frame clones here, not all; method: immunoSEQ multiplex PCR. The table includes 80,000 or so clones, about 83% detected once. Germline CDR1 is LNHDA and CDR2 is SQIVND (reference sequence). The CDR3 is 15 amino acids. The V end was cut by 7 bases, the J end by 3 bases, with 17 bases between. During the collection period, no donor immune events like infections were recorded. Findings and limits, study-wide: Clone count variance between approximately two-week samples rose with total template count.

The receptor's source is a person aged 18 to 70 in good health. The genes are TRBV19 and TRBJ2-3; no reliable D call. The material sequenced was blood. This CDR3 is CASTDGVTITDTQYF. For the CDR3, the DNA is TGTGCCAGTACGGACGGAGTTACCATTACAGATACGCAGTATTTT.